A single sample is the source of the 20 T cell receptor beta chains below, sequenced in a study of neoadjuvant anti-PD-1 for oral cavity cancer. Data came from immunoSEQ multiplex PCR; TCRdb stores just in-frame clones and leaves some out. The sample contains about 15,000 clones, around 34% of which appear only once. Noted time point: after neoadjuvant nivolumab, at surgical resection. This material consisted of tumor tissue, taken after nivolumab (anti-PD-1) treatment. The source of these receptors is a person between 35 and 79 years old with oral cavity squamous cell carcinoma.

This clone was seen a handful of times. This chain links TRBV18 with TRBJ1-2; 7 bases are shared with TRBD1. After removal of 2 bases from V and 8 bases from J, the junction contained 8 bases not matched to a gene. Germline CDR1 is KGHSH and CDR2 is LQKENI. The length of the CDR3 is 14 residues. CDR3 protein: CASSPSDRVYGYTF. CDR3 DNA: TGTGCCAGCTCACCAAGCGACAGGGTATACGGCTACACCTTC.

This sequence joins TRBV5-4 and TRBJ1-2; D perhaps matches TRBD1 (5 bases). This CDR3 has 15 amino acids. The V end was cut by 0 bases, the J end by 2 bases, with 11 bases between. The germline V gene encodes CDR1 SGHNT and CDR2 YYREEE (reference sequence). The CDR3: CASSLGPGTNYGYTF. DNA of the CDR3: TGTGCCAGCAGCTTGGGCCCAGGGACCAACTATGGCTACACCTTC.

CDR3 nucleotides: TGTGCCATCAGTGCAGGCAGATCGACGACAGATACGCAGTATTTT. Translated, it gives CAISAGRSTTDTQYF. The chain is built from TRBV10-3 and TRBJ2-3; D is unresolved. The length of the CDR3 is 15 residues. CDR1 ENHRY and CDR2 SYGVKD come from the germline V gene. Trimming removed 4 bases at V and 3 bases at J, with 14 bases between.

This chain links TRBV6-1 with TRBJ1-1; a possible D gene is TRBD1 (5 bases). V lost 4 bases to trimming and J lost 7 bases, with 7 bases between them. Germline V gene lookup returns CDR1 MNHNS and CDR2 SASEGT. The CDR3 length is 11 residues. CDR3 in DNA: TGTGCCAGCAGTGTACAGGTTGAAGCTTTCTTT. Encoded protein: CASSVQVEAFF.

The chain recombines TRBV4-2 with TRBJ2-7; 8 bases are a match to TRBD2. The CDR3 loop spans 15 amino acids. CDR1 is LGHNA and CDR2 is YNFKEQ in the germline V gene. With V trimmed by 1 base and J by 0 bases, 2 bases remained unmatched. CDR3 protein: CASSQVGGASYEQYF. The DNA of the CDR3 is TGTGCCAGCAGCCAAGTCGGGGGGGCCTCCTACGAGCAGTACTTC.

The V call is TRBV6-5, the J call TRBJ1-2; 7 positions agree with TRBD1. Germline CDR1 reads MNHEY; CDR2 reads SVGAGI. The CDR3 has 15 residues. V dropped 2 bases and J dropped 5; count of bases not matched to a gene: 8. The CDR3: CASSYPAGGVYGYTF. The DNA of the CDR3 is TGTGCCAGCAGTTACCCGGCAGGGGGGGTGTATGGCTACACCTTC.

Judged by abundance, this clone is medium-sized. The genes are TRBV10-2 and TRBJ2-4; no firm D call. This CDR3 has 13 amino acids. Per germline, CDR1 WSHSY and CDR2 SAAADI. V lost 0 bases and J lost 3, with 3 bases in between. The CDR3 loop reads CASSESNKNIQYF. The CDR3 DNA sequence: TGCGCCAGCAGTGAGTCCAACAAAAACATTCAGTACTTC.

This sequence joins TRBV29-1 and TRBJ1-1, with TRBD1 identical over 7 bases. CDR3 length: 12 amino acids. V lost 4 bases, J lost 4 bases, and 3 bases stayed unmatched. The germline CDR1 and CDR2 sequences are SQVTM and ANQGSEA. The CDR3 coding sequence is TGCAGCGTTGGGGGACAGTTCACTGAAGCTTTCTTT. Translated, it gives CSVGGQFTEAFF.

The chain has TRBV29-1 and TRBJ2-5, with D possibly being TRBD2 (5 bases). CDR1 SQVTM and CDR2 ANQGSEA come from the germline V gene. The V end was cut by 6 bases, the J end by 4 bases, with 18 bases between. The CDR3 runs 14 residues. CDR3 sequence (DNA): TGCAGCGTAGGAGGTTCCTTTTCTGGAGAGACCCAGTACTTC. Translation gives CSVGGSFSGETQYF.

J is TRBJ1-6 and V is TRBV19, with D tentatively TRBD1 (5 bases). Between the trimmed V and J ends, which lost 5 bases and 10 bases, there was a span of 15 bases. This CDR3 has 14 amino acids. CDR1 and CDR2 from the germline V gene are LNHDA and SQIVND (reference sequence). The DNA of the CDR3 is TGTGCCAGTAGTGCCACAGGAGGTGGATCACCCCTCCACTTT. It encodes CASSATGGGSPLHF.

This chain links TRBV5-6 with TRBJ2-1; no definite D call. Germline CDR1 and CDR2: SGHDT and YYEEEE. The CDR3 covers 12 residues. Between the trimmed V and J ends, which lost 2 bases and 3 bases, there was a span of 3 bases. The CDR3 nucleotides read TGTGCCAGCAGCTTACTCTACAATGAGCAGTTCTTC. It yields the protein CASSLLYNEQFF.

This chain uses TRBV4-1 with TRBJ2-2; D remains ambiguous. The CDR3 is made up of 14 amino acids. From germline, CDR1 is MGHRA and CDR2 YSYEKL. V lost 6 bases, J lost 4 bases, and 12 bases lay in between. CDR3 nucleotide sequence: TGCGCCAGCAGTGTTTTCACCTCCACCGGGGAGCTGTTTTTT. This encodes CASSVFTSTGELFF.

This clone was found a few times. The chain uses TRBV7-7 and TRBJ1-1; 8 nucleotides align to TRBD1. The CDR3 length is 13 residues. From germline, CDR1 is SSHAT and CDR2 FNYEAQ (reference sequence). V was pared by 5 bases and J by 10 bases, with 9 bases of the junction left unmatched. CDR3 residues: CASSPWGRGRAFF. In DNA, the CDR3 is TGTGCCAGCAGCCCCTGGGGCAGGGGGCGAGCTTTCTTT.

The V call is TRBV27, the J call TRBJ1-6, with a possible D match to TRBD1 (6 bases). V was trimmed by 6 bases and J by 8 bases, leaving 14 bases between them. CDR3 length equals 14 residues. From germline, CDR1 is MNHEY and CDR2 SMNVEV (reference sequence). CDR3 sequence: CASSLRGRDSPLHF. Here the CDR3 DNA reads TGTGCCAGCAGCCTCAGGGGAAGGGATTCACCCCTCCACTTT.

The V call is TRBV28, the J call TRBJ1-1; TRBD1 agrees at 9 bases. The CDR3 is made up of 13 amino acids. In germline, CDR1 is MDHEN, CDR2 SYDVKM. The V segment lost 6 bases and the J segment 8 bases; nucleotides outside the gene matches: 7. Here the CDR3 reads CASSLGTGREAFF. DNA for the CDR3: TGTGCCAGCAGCCTAGGGACAGGGCGCGAAGCTTTCTTT.

The chain combines TRBV6-5 with TRBJ2-7; D perhaps matches TRBD1 (6 bases). Germline-derived CDR1 and CDR2 are MNHEY and SVGAGI. The CDR3 totals 15 residues. V shed 6 bases and J shed 2 bases, with 17 bases lying between them. Here the CDR3 reads CASSTQPTGAYEQYF. The CDR3 coding sequence is TGTGCCAGCAGCACACAACCGACAGGTGCCTACGAGCAGTACTTC.

The chain has TRBV7-2 and TRBJ2-5; 7 nucleotides line up with TRBD1. CDR1 is SGHTA and CDR2 is FQGNSA in the germline V gene. The CDR3 is 14 residues long. V trimming: 5 bases; J trimming: 5 bases; junction bases outside the gene matches: 8. In nucleotides, the CDR3 is TGTGCCAGCAGCCATAAGGGGGCGCCGGAGACCCAGTACTTC. Translation gives CASSHKGAPETQYF.

This clone has only a few counts. This chain connects TRBV5-6 to TRBJ1-1; D is possibly TRBD1 (6 bases). CDR3 length equals 15 residues. V was shortened by 2 bases and J by 1 base, with 12 bases between the two germline ends. Germline loops: CDR1 SGHDT, CDR2 YYEEEE. The CDR3 reads CASSLLSGANTEAFF. The CDR3 DNA reads as TGTGCCAGCAGCTTATTGTCGGGGGCGAACACTGAAGCTTTCTTT.

This clone has more than one count but fewer than ten. V gene TRBV4-3 combines with J gene TRBJ1-6, with 7 bases lining up with TRBD1. This CDR3 comprises 16 residues. Germline V gives CDR1 LGHNA, CDR2 YSLEER. After removal of 1 base from V and 9 bases from J, the junction contained 9 bases not matched to a gene. Here the CDR3 DNA reads TGCGCCAGCAGCCAAGCCCCAGGGACAGTCGGTTCACCCCTCCACTTT. Residues: CASSQAPGTVGSPLHF.

The chain recombines TRBV4-3 with TRBJ2-7; possibly TRBD2 for D (5 bases). V was clipped by 1 base and J by 1 base, with 8 bases between them. The CDR3 is 14 amino acids. Germline lookup yields CDR1 LGHNA and CDR2 YSLEER. The CDR3 DNA sequence: TGCGCCAGCAGCCAAGCCGGGATTTCCTACGAGCAGTACTTC. It translates to CASSQAGISYEQYF.